The next 12 T cell receptor beta chains were all read from a single sample in a study of cytomegalovirus exposure and HLA in healthy donors. Repertoires were generated with immunoSEQ multiplex PCR, while TCRdb's copy carries only in-frame clones and drops some. The sample lists 150,000 to 200,000 clones, roughly 85% occurring once. The sample taken for sequencing was PBMCs. The receptor source for this set is a man between 18 and 35 years old in good health and CMV-seropositive.

The genes are TRBV10-3 and TRBJ1-2, with a possible D match to TRBD1 (5 bases). Trimming stripped 4 bases from V and 3 bases from J, with 6 bases between. The CDR3 covers 12 residues. Germline CDR1 reads ENHRY; CDR2 reads SYGVKD. CDR3 sequence: CAISGGDYGYTF. CDR3 in DNA: TGTGCCATCAGTGGGGGGGACTATGGCTACACCTTC.

The chain uses TRBV30 and TRBJ2-5; 7 nucleotides agree with TRBD1. The CDR3 has 14 residues. Germline V gene sequence: CDR1 GTSNPN, CDR2 SVGIG (reference sequence). With 3 bases clipped from V and 1 base from J, the junction kept 5 bases outside the gene matches. The DNA for the CDR3 is TGTGCCTGGAGGGGGGCAGGGGGCCAAGAGACCCAGTACTTC. This encodes CAWRGAGGQETQYF.

The rearrangement uses TRBV7-9 and TRBJ1-5, with 7 bases aligning to TRBD1. This CDR3 has 16 amino acids. The V and J ends lost 4 bases and 3 bases, in that order; junction bases with no gene match: 9. CDR1 and CDR2 from the germline V gene are SEHNR and FQNEAQ (reference sequence). CDR3 coding DNA: TGTGCCAGCAGCTCTACCACACAGGGGTCCAATCAGCCCCAGCATTTT. Residues: CASSSTTQGSNQPQHF.

This clone was observed a handful of times. The rearrangement joins TRBV6-1 to TRBJ2-7; D gene ambiguous. CDR1 is MNHNS, CDR2 SASEGT, per germline. V lost 4 bases to trimming and J lost 6 bases, with 16 bases between them. This CDR3 spans 14 amino acids. The DNA for the CDR3 is TGTGCCAGCAGTGCCGTGACGGCCTCAGGCGAGCAGTACTTC. Its translation: CASSAVTASGEQYF.

The chain is built from TRBV28 and TRBJ1-1, with D possibly matching TRBD1 (5 bases). This CDR3 is built from 13 residues. V lost 0 bases, J lost 5 bases, and 7 bases lay in between. Germline V gives CDR1 MDHEN, CDR2 SYDVKM. CDR3 DNA sequence: TGTGCCAGCAGTTTATGGGGGGGAACTGAAGCTTTCTTT. Translation: CASSLWGGTEAFF. Looking up the rest from reference TRBV28 and TRBJ1-1 gives the full variable domain: DVKVTQSSRYLVKRTGEKVFLECVQDMDHENMFWYRQDPGLGLRLIYFSYDVKMKEKGDIPEGYSVSREKKERFSLILESASTNQTSMYLCASSLWGGTEAFFGQGTRLTVV.

This clone showed up just once. In nucleotides, the CDR3 is TGCGCCAGCAGCTTGGATACGGGATCCCCCTACGAGCAGTACTTC. Protein product: CASSLDTGSPYEQYF. The chain carries TRBV5-1 and TRBJ2-7; tentative D call: TRBD2 (5 bases). V dropped 0 bases and J dropped 2 bases, with 12 bases sitting between them. The CDR3 runs to 15 residues. Germline values: CDR1 SGHRS, CDR2 YFSETQ.

The V call is TRBV28, the J call TRBJ1-5; 7 bases match TRBD1. Germline CDR1 and CDR2: MDHEN and SYDVKM. The junction had 6 bases not matched to a gene; V was cut back by 5 bases and J by 5 bases. The CDR3 totals 14 residues. CDR3 DNA: TGTGCCAGCAGTCCCTTTGACAGGGATCAGCCCCAGCATTTT. This codes for CASSPFDRDQPQHF.

The gene calls are TRBV2 and TRBJ2-3; D not certain. V dropped 7 bases and J dropped 0 bases, with 11 bases sitting between them. This CDR3 spans 14 amino acids. Germline V gene sequence: CDR1 SNHLY, CDR2 FYNNEI. The CDR3 here is CASMFGRSTDTQYF. CDR3 nucleotide sequence: TGTGCCAGCATGTTCGGCAGGAGCACAGATACGCAGTATTTT.

This clone was recorded once. V gene TRBV5-4 combines with J gene TRBJ1-2; 8 nucleotides agree with TRBD1. Germline trimming cut 4 bases from V and 3 bases from J; bases unmatched to any gene: 11. Germline V CDR1 and CDR2: SGHNT, YYREEE (reference sequence). CDR3 length: 16 amino acids. CDR3 sequence reads: CASSPYGQGVDYGYTF. The CDR3, as DNA: TGTGCCAGCAGCCCCTACGGACAGGGCGTGGACTATGGCTACACCTTC. Drawing the rest from reference TRBV5-4 and TRBJ1-2, the complete variable domain is ETGVTQSPTHLIKTRGQQVTLRCSSQSGHNTVSWYQQALGQGPQFIFQYYREEENGRGNFPPRFSGLQFPNYSSELNVNALELDDSALYLCASSPYGQGVDYGYTFGSGTRLTVV.

This chain links TRBV28 with TRBJ1-1, with a possible D match to TRBD1 (6 bases). The CDR3 runs 15 residues. V shed 3 bases and J shed 4 bases, with 15 bases lying between them. Per the germline V gene, CDR1 is MDHEN and CDR2 is SYDVKM. DNA for the CDR3: TGTGCCAGCAGTTTTGGACAGTTAATCAGCACTGAAGCTTTCTTT. Residues: CASSFGQLISTEAFF.

CDR3: CASSESLSTEAFF. CDR3 sequence (DNA): TGCGCCAGCAGTGAGTCGTTATCCACTGAAGCTTTCTTT. This chain uses TRBV10-1 with TRBJ1-1; D remains unclear. There are 13 residues in the CDR3. Germline assignment: CDR1 WNHNN and CDR2 SYGVQD (reference sequence). Trimming stripped 0 bases from V and 4 bases from J, with 6 bases between.

The gene calls are TRBV28 and TRBJ1-2, with D possibly matching TRBD1 (6 bases). The CDR3 is made up of 12 amino acids. Germline-derived CDR1 and CDR2 are MDHEN and SYDVKM. The V gene lost 10 bases and the J gene lost 8 bases, with 17 bases spanning the gap. As DNA, the CDR3 is TGTGCCATCCTCGGGGGGGGCGGGGGCTACACCTTC. This encodes CAILGGGGGYTF.